This T cell receptor (beta chain) was documented in a study of blood T cell repertoires in COVID-19. About the research overall: From the United States, Italy and Spain came samples of acute and convalescent COVID-19. From T cells, B-cell-depleted T cells, or PBMCs came the material, which was cDNA or gDNA.

The trim removed 5 bases at V and 6 bases at J, leaving 3 bases unmatched. CDR1 SGHTA and CDR2 FQGNSA come from the germline V gene. The CDR3 totals 15 residues. TCRdb keeps only in-frame clones here, not all; method: immunoSEQ multiplex PCR. The sample holds about 200,000 clones; 70% to 90% are singletons and the top ten take approximately 10%. The chain joins TRBV7-2 to TRBJ2-1, with 14 bases fitting TRBD2. This receptor was taken from a human donor with active or convalescent COVID-19. The donor label of this sample is uncertain. Sequencing was done on a sample of peripheral blood. The CDR3: CASSQGLAGGNEQFF. CDR3 in DNA: TGTGCCAGCAGCCAAGGACTAGCGGGGGGCAATGAGCAGTTCTTC.